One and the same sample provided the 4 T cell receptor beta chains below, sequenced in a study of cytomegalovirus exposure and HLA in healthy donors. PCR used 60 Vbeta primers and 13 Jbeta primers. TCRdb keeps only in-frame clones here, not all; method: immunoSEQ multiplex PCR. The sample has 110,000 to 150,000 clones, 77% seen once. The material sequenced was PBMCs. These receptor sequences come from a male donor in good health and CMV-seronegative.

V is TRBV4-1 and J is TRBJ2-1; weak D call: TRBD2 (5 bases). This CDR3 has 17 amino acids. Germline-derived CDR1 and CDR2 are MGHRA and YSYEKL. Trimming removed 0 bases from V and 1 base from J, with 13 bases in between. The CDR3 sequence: CASSQDVGVISYNEQFF. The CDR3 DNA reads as TGCGCCAGCAGCCAAGATGTCGGGGTCATTTCCTACAATGAGCAGTTCTTC.

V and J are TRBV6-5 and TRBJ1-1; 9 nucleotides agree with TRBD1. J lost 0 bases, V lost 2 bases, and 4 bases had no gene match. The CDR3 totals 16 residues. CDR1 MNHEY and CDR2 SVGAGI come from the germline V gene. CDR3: CASSYTGTGLNTEAFF. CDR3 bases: TGTGCCAGCAGTTACACAGGGACAGGGCTGAACACTGAAGCTTTCTTT.

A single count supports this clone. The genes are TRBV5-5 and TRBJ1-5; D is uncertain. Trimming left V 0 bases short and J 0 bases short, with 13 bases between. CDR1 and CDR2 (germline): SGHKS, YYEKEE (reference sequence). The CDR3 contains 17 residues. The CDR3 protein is CASSLGQDGYSNQPQHF. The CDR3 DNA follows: TGTGCCAGCAGCTTGGGCCAGGATGGATATAGCAATCAGCCCCAGCATTTT. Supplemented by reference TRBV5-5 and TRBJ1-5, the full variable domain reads DAGVTQSPTHLIKTRGQQVTLRCSPISGHKSVSWYQQVLGQGPQFIFQYYEKEERGRGNFPDRFSARQFPNYSSELNVNALLLGDSALYLCASSLGQDGYSNQPQHFGDGTRLSIL.

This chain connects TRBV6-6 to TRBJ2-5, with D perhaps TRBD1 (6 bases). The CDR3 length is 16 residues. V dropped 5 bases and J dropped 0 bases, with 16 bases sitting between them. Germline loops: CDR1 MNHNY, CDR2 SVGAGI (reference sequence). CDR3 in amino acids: CASSPLSRDNQETQYF. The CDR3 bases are TGTGCCAGCAGTCCCTTGAGTCGGGACAACCAAGAGACCCAGTACTTC.